This passage covers 17 T cell receptor beta chains from one sample sequenced in a study of blood T cell repertoires in COVID-19. Sequencing was performed with immunoSEQ multiplex PCR; in TCRdb, only in-frame clones are kept and a portion is missing. The table has tens of thousands of clones, 65% to 90% seen once; the top ten hold 2.5% to 3.5%. The specimen sequenced was peripheral blood. Receptor source: a man aged 50-60 years with active COVID-19.

The chain combines TRBV4-1 with TRBJ2-5, with D maybe TRBD2 (6 bases). Trimming took off 2 bases at V and 5 bases at J, with 24 bases between the two ends. Germline CDR1 MGHRA, CDR2 YSYEKL. This CDR3 region has 18 residues. The chain's CDR3 is CASSQSPEMGGLVETQYF. CDR3 coding DNA: TGCGCCAGCAGCCAATCCCCCGAAATGGGGGGATTGGTTGAGACCCAGTACTTC.

This chain uses TRBV9 with TRBJ1-1; 7 bases agree with TRBD1. Germline V gene sequence: CDR1 SGDLS, CDR2 YYNGEE. The CDR3 contains 14 residues. Unmatched junction bases numbered 7, after V lost 4 bases and J lost 4 bases. The CDR3, as DNA: TGTGCCAGCAGCCCGACAGGGTGGGGCACTGAAGCTTTCTTT. Its translation is CASSPTGWGTEAFF.

The chain uses TRBV11-1 and TRBJ2-1, with D possibly being TRBD1 (5 bases). The length of the CDR3 is 15 residues. Per the germline V gene, CDR1 is SGHAT and CDR2 is FQDESV (reference sequence). V gave up 5 bases and J gave up 1 base, with 12 bases separating them. CDR3 amino acids: CASSRKGFSYNEQFF. CDR3 DNA sequence: TGTGCCAGCAGCCGAAAGGGGTTTTCCTACAATGAGCAGTTCTTC.

V is TRBV3-1 (or the pseudogene TRBV3-2) and J is TRBJ2-4; 9 nucleotides match TRBD1. The CDR3 consists of 11 residues. The V gene end was trimmed by 7 bases and the J gene end by 15 bases; junction bases not matched to a gene: 7. The germline V gene encodes CDR1 LGHDT and CDR2 YNNKEL (reference sequence). The CDR3 protein is CASTLRDRVYF. DNA for the CDR3: TGTGCCAGCACTTTACGGGACAGGGTGTACTTC.

The chain uses TRBV3-1 (or the pseudogene TRBV3-2) and TRBJ2-3; 11 bases line up with TRBD2. Germline V gene lookup returns CDR1 LGHDT and CDR2 YNNKEL (reference sequence). The CDR3 is 15 amino acids. The J segment lost 5 bases and the V segment lost 1 base, leaving 2 bases of the junction unmatched. CDR3 protein: CASSQGLAGRDTQYF. The CDR3 DNA sequence: TGTGCCAGCAGCCAAGGACTAGCGGGACGAGATACGCAGTATTTT.

The rearrangement links TRBV7-9 to TRBJ1-1; D may be TRBD1 (6 bases). The CDR3 has 13 residues. V lost 6 bases, J lost 4 bases, and 12 bases lay in between. Germline CDR1 is SEHNR and CDR2 is FQNEAQ (reference sequence). This CDR3 reads CASSPTGTTEAFF. Here the CDR3 DNA reads TGTGCCAGCAGTCCAACAGGGACCACTGAAGCTTTCTTT.

J is TRBJ2-1 and V is TRBV20-1; D possibly corresponds to TRBD2 (6 bases). The ends were cut back, 3 bases at V and 4 bases at J, with 16 bases in the middle. The CDR3 totals 15 residues. Germline values: CDR1 DFQATT, CDR2 SNEGSKA (reference sequence). The CDR3 loop is CSASGPGAKYNEQFF. DNA for the CDR3: TGCAGTGCTAGTGGTCCGGGAGCGAAGTACAATGAGCAGTTCTTC.

V gene TRBV9 combines with J gene TRBJ2-3, with TRBD2 matching 12 bases. This CDR3 is built from 14 residues. Germline V CDR1 and CDR2: SGDLS, YYNGEE. Germline trimming cut 4 bases from V and 6 bases from J; bases unmatched to any gene: 3. CDR3 coding DNA: TGTGCCAGCAGCCTAGCGGGAGGGGCTGATACGCAGTATTTT. Translated: CASSLAGGADTQYF. Drawing the rest from reference TRBV9 and TRBJ2-3, the complete variable domain is DSGVTQTPKHLITATGQRVTLRCSPRSGDLSVYWYQQSLDQGLQFLIQYYNGEERAKGNILERFSAQQFPDLHSELNLSSLELGDSALYFCASSLAGGADTQYFGPGTRLTVL.

This clone was recorded once. V and J are TRBV6-5 and TRBJ1-5; unclear D gene. CDR3 size: 14 residues. V gave up 10 bases and J gave up 6 bases, with 19 bases separating them. Germline-derived CDR1 and CDR2 are MNHEY and SVGAGI. The CDR3 loop reads CATKPEGESQPQHF. In DNA, the CDR3 is TGTGCCACCAAGCCGGAGGGAGAAAGTCAGCCCCAGCATTTT.

The table lists this clone with a count of one. The chain links TRBV9 to TRBJ1-3; tentative D call: TRBD1 (6 bases). The V and J ends lost 0 bases and 2 bases respectively, with 15 bases between them. Germline CDR1 and CDR2: SGDLS and YYNGEE. The CDR3 length is 17 residues. The CDR3 sequence: CASSVEERGNPGNTIYF. In DNA form, the CDR3 reads TGTGCCAGCAGCGTAGAAGAGAGGGGGAATCCTGGAAACACCATATATTTT.

The J gene is TRBJ2-7, the V gene TRBV13, with 9 bases fitting TRBD1. This CDR3 is 13 amino acids long. Germline-derived CDR1 and CDR2 are PRHDT and FYEKMQ (reference sequence). The junction had 3 bases not matched to a gene; V was cut back by 3 bases and J by 6 bases. DNA of the CDR3: TGTGCCAGCAGCTTGGGACAGGGAGGCGAGCAGTACTTC. Residues: CASSLGQGGEQYF.

The chain employs TRBV5-1 and TRBJ2-1; possible D gene TRBD2, 6 bases. Looked up from germline, CDR1 is SGHRS and CDR2 is YFSETQ. This CDR3 has 17 amino acids. V was clipped by 0 bases and J by 5 bases, with 18 bases between them. The CDR3 DNA reads TGCGCCAGCAGCTTGGGTAGTGGCAGGGACTCTCACAATGAGCAGTTCTTC. Its protein is CASSLGSGRDSHNEQFF.

As DNA, the CDR3 is TGCGCCAGCAGCGCGGGCCTCCAAGAGACCCAGTACTTC. This sequence encodes CASSAGLQETQYF. The chain combines TRBV5-1 with TRBJ2-5, with TRBD2 as a possible D gene (5 bases). Germline CDR1 and CDR2: SGHRS and YFSETQ. This CDR3 contains 13 residues. V was trimmed by 4 bases and J by 1 base, leaving 8 bases between them.

The chain employs TRBV12-5 and TRBJ2-1; 12 positions agree with TRBD2. Germline loops: CDR1 LGHNT, CDR2 FRNRAP. J gave up 6 bases and V 6 bases, and 9 bases lay outside the gene matches. The CDR3 contains 16 residues. This CDR3 reads CASGPDRLAGVNEQFF. In DNA, the CDR3 is TGTGCTAGTGGCCCTGATCGACTAGCGGGAGTCAATGAGCAGTTCTTC.

The chain is built from TRBV9 and TRBJ2-7, with TRBD1 matching 7 bases. The trim removed 4 bases at V and 5 bases at J, leaving 6 bases unmatched. The CDR3 is 13 amino acids. Germline assignment: CDR1 SGDLS and CDR2 YYNGEE. CDR3 nucleotides: TGTGCCAGCAGCACTGGACAGGTCAACGAGCAGTACTTC. This codes for CASSTGQVNEQYF.

The chain recombines TRBV9 with TRBJ2-3, with 11 bases aligning to TRBD2. Germline CDR1 and CDR2: SGDLS and YYNGEE. This CDR3 is built from 16 residues. J gave up 3 bases and V 3 bases, and 6 bases lay outside the gene matches. CDR3 nucleotides: TGTGCCAGCAGCGAGATAGCGGGGGGGCTAACAGATACGCAGTATTTT. Protein: CASSEIAGGLTDTQYF.

The rearrangement joins TRBV11-2 to TRBJ2-5; maybe TRBD1 (5 bases). Germline assignment: CDR1 SGHAT and CDR2 FQNNGV. Trimming took 5 bases from V and 2 from J, leaving 15 bases between them. The CDR3 totals 15 residues. The CDR3 nucleotides are TGTGCCAGCAGCCCCTGGCAGGGCATACAAGAGACCCAGTACTTC. Translated: CASSPWQGIQETQYF. Together with reference TRBV11-2 and TRBJ2-5, the CDR3 gives the full variable domain: EAGVAQSPRYKIIEKRQSVAFWCNPISGHATLYWYQQILGQGPKLLIQFQNNGVVDDSQLPKDRFSAERLKGVDSTLKIQPAKLEDSAVYLCASSPWQGIQETQYFGPGTRLLVL.